This T cell receptor beta chain was retrieved from a study of neurological immune-mediated disorders. TCRdb recomputed calls from the 5' RACE reads with MiXCR, one row per CDR3 protein. This sample has roughly 34,000 distinct CDR3 sequences; approximately 13% occur once, and the top ten carry 2.3%. Study outcomes and limitations: HTLV-1-associated myelopathy displayed the greatest TCR clonal expansion, and multiple sclerosis exhibited the smallest, lower than that of healthy controls.

Ten or more counts support this clonotype. What it binds is unknown. The time point was: longitudinal time-point 2. This sequence originates from a woman aged 35 to 49 in good health. The sequenced material came from PBMCs.

The CDR3 region has the DNA TGCAGTGCAACCCAACAAGGTCGGGTAGCTTTCTTT. It encodes CSATQQGRVAFF. The chain employs TRBV20-1 and TRBJ1-1; no firm D call. V gave up 6 bases and J gave up 10 bases, with 18 bases separating them. This CDR3 is 12 amino acids long. Per the germline V gene, CDR1 is DFQATT and CDR2 is SNEGSKA (reference sequence).